This is a list of T cell receptor beta chains from one sample in a study of T cells in Graves' hyperthyroidism and ophthalmopathy. TCRdb reprocessed the multiplex PCR reads with MiXCR, giving one entry per CDR3 protein. Here the sample spans roughly 240,000 distinct CDR3 sequences, about 15% being singletons. The sequencing input was blood. Receptor source: a woman between 18 and 30 years old with Graves' ophthalmopathy. The CDR3 runs from the conserved cysteine through the conserved F or W. The order of the fields is V gene, J gene, CDR3 protein.

V gene: TRBV6-2/TRBV6-3
J gene: TRBJ2-7
CDR3 protein: CASSWMGGRGYEQYF

V gene: TRBV11-2
J gene: TRBJ1-1
CDR3 protein: CASSLDGANTEAFF

V gene: TRBV14
J gene: TRBJ2-2
CDR3 protein: CASSQGGRTGELFF

V gene: TRBV9
J gene: TRBJ2-2
CDR3 protein: CASSFGLAGENTGELFF

V gene: TRBV9
J gene: TRBJ1-1
CDR3 protein: CASSVGRAGVAFF

V gene: TRBV29-1
J gene: TRBJ2-1
CDR3 protein: CSVCLIGTSGNNEQFF

V gene: TRBV6-4
J gene: TRBJ2-2
CDR3 protein: CASSDRTSSGELFF

V gene: TRBV7-9
J gene: TRBJ1-2
CDR3 protein: CASSSSTSGGVNYGYTF

V gene: TRBV12-3/TRBV12-4
J gene: TRBJ2-3
CDR3 protein: CASSFTGLARHTQYF

V gene: TRBV19
J gene: TRBJ2-1
CDR3 protein: CASSIKGLAGGSYNEQFF

V gene: TRBV7-3
J gene: TRBJ2-3
CDR3 protein: CASSLNSLTETTDTQYF

V gene: TRBV3-1
J gene: TRBJ2-2
CDR3 protein: CASSQVGDLAGELFF

V gene: TRBV5-6
J gene: TRBJ2-7
CDR3 protein: CASSLRGTGPRAEQYF

V gene: TRBV24-1
J gene: TRBJ2-2
CDR3 protein: CATSDLHPGWTGELFF

V gene: TRBV20-1
J gene: TRBJ2-3
CDR3 protein: CSARDGLRGSTDTQYF

V gene: TRBV29-1
J gene: TRBJ2-3
CDR3 protein: CSVRGTSGGADTQYF

V gene: TRBV24-1
J gene: TRBJ2-1
CDR3 protein: CATSDLGSPGTSGSSYNEQFF

V gene: TRBV12-3/TRBV12-4
J gene: TRBJ2-3
CDR3 protein: CASTHGGGTDTQYF

V gene: TRBV25-1
J gene: TRBJ1-1
CDR3 protein: CASSGQGITEAFF

V gene: TRBV6-1
J gene: TRBJ2-7
CDR3 protein: CASSTPGGFAEQYF

V gene: TRBV6-2/TRBV6-3
J gene: TRBJ1-5
CDR3 protein: CASSYSGSNQPQHF

V gene: TRBV10-3
J gene: TRBJ2-5
CDR3 protein: CAISESSKETQYF

V gene: TRBV7-9
J gene: TRBJ1-1
CDR3 protein: CASSSSPGQNTEAFF

V gene: TRBV7-9
J gene: TRBJ1-2
CDR3 protein: CASRPQGAVGGYTF

V gene: TRBV28
J gene: TRBJ2-7
CDR3 protein: CASSFGAWGAGEQYF

V gene: TRBV4-1
J gene: TRBJ1-5
CDR3 protein: CASSQGVGPRPQHF

V gene: TRBV6-2/TRBV6-3
J gene: TRBJ2-1
CDR3 protein: CASSSNLAGGPLNEQFF

V gene: TRBV20-1
J gene: TRBJ2-3
CDR3 protein: CSAGGTSESTDTQYF

V gene: TRBV19
J gene: TRBJ2-6
CDR3 protein: CASSIGVFRSGANVLTF

V gene: TRBV11-2
J gene: TRBJ1-2
CDR3 protein: CASSLAGARYTF

V gene: TRBV4-1
J gene: TRBJ1-5
CDR3 protein: CASSQAGTTNQPQHF

V gene: TRBV12-3/TRBV12-4
J gene: TRBJ2-1
CDR3 protein: CASSLGEVAGGDLYNEQFF

V gene: TRBV2
J gene: TRBJ2-7
CDR3 protein: CASRERTYEQYF

V gene: TRBV15
J gene: TRBJ2-7
CDR3 protein: CATSRGRGTSYEQYF

V gene: TRBV5-4
J gene: TRBJ2-1
CDR3 protein: CAILDHNEQFF

V gene: TRBV28
J gene: TRBJ1-5
CDR3 protein: CASSPLSEPQHF

V gene: TRBV4-3
J gene: TRBJ2-5
CDR3 protein: CASSQHAGGAGVYSETQYF

V gene: TRBV7-6
J gene: TRBJ2-7
CDR3 protein: CASSLVDRTGPYEQYF

V gene: TRBV19
J gene: TRBJ2-7
CDR3 protein: CASSTSRDSTYEQYF

V gene: TRBV4-2
J gene: TRBJ2-3
CDR3 protein: CASSQDRAVSTDTQYF

V gene: TRBV7-9
J gene: TRBJ2-6
CDR3 protein: CASSLEGRGANVLTF

V gene: TRBV5-1
J gene: TRBJ2-3
CDR3 protein: CASSGPGLAGTDTQYF

V gene: TRBV20-1
J gene: TRBJ1-1
CDR3 protein: CSAAQGATEAFF

V gene: TRBV10-3
J gene: TRBJ2-5
CDR3 protein: CAISEVWREGRETQYF

V gene: TRBV7-3
J gene: TRBJ1-5
CDR3 protein: CASSQVRQESNQPQHF

V gene: TRBV5-1
J gene: TRBJ1-3
CDR3 protein: CASSIGLTAGNTIYF

V gene: TRBV5-8
J gene: TRBJ1-4
CDR3 protein: CASSLNRGQATNEKLFF

V gene: TRBV20-1
J gene: TRBJ1-1
CDR3 protein: CSARDGRNTEAFF

V gene: TRBV4-2
J gene: TRBJ2-5
CDR3 protein: CASSHSGGAEETQYF

V gene: TRBV30
J gene: TRBJ2-3
CDR3 protein: CAWSAQDTQYF

V gene: TRBV20-1
J gene: TRBJ1-5
CDR3 protein: CGARGRRGNQPQHF

V gene: TRBV25-1
J gene: TRBJ1-2
CDR3 protein: CASGSGVGYTF

V gene: TRBV3-1
J gene: TRBJ1-1
CDR3 protein: CASSQHTGNTEAFF

V gene: TRBV27
J gene: TRBJ2-3
CDR3 protein: CASIGGLGNTDTQYF

V gene: TRBV2
J gene: TRBJ2-2
CDR3 protein: CASRRDRVNTGELFF

V gene: TRBV7-9
J gene: TRBJ1-4
CDR3 protein: CASSPSGGANEKLFF